These T cell receptor beta chains were read from a single sample in a study of spatial heterogeneity in lung cancer. MiXCR, run by TCRdb on the 5' RACE reads, gives a single entry per CDR3 protein. This sample carries tens of thousands of distinct CDR3 sequences, roughly 5.7% of them seen once, and the ten largest clones take around 10%. Sequenced here: PBMCs, sampled at surgery. The receptors were sampled from a male donor with early-stage non-small cell lung cancer. The CDR3 runs from the conserved cysteine through the conserved F or W. D genes are given only for firm matches. Size is omitted from some rows. Given values are once, few, many or a class for expanded clones.

j_call	d_call	clone_size	v_call	cdr3_nt	cdr3_aa
TRBJ2-5	-	many	TRBV2	TGTGCCAGCAGTGAACACACTGGGAGGCAAGAGACCCAGTACTTC	CASSEHTGRQETQYF
TRBJ2-3	-	many	TRBV12-3/TRBV12-4	TGTGCCAGCAGTCCTTTTAGAGATGCCACAGATACGCAGTATTTT	CASSPFRDATDTQYF
TRBJ2-3	-	many	TRBV4-1	TGCGCCAGCAGCCCGAGAGGTCGAGCAGATACGCAGTATTTT	CASSPRGRADTQYF
TRBJ1-1	-	many	TRBV2	TGTGCCAGCAGTGGGGCAAGTAGGTACACTGAAGCTTTCTTT	CASSGASRYTEAFF
TRBJ1-1	-	-	TRBV10-3	TGTGCCATCAGTCGAGGGTTAAACACTGAAGCTTTCTTT	CAISRGLNTEAFF
TRBJ2-7	-	many	TRBV19	TGTGCCAGTAGTATAAAGCCGGGTCGGCACTACGAGCAGTACTTC	CASSIKPGRHYEQYF
TRBJ1-1	-	many	TRBV27	TGTGCCAGCAGTCTTAGCCCGATCACTGAAGCTTTCTTT	CASSLSPITEAFF
TRBJ1-1	TRBD1	medium-sized	TRBV7-9	TGTGCCAGCAGAGGGACAGCCACTGAAGCTTTCTTT	CASRGTATEAFF
TRBJ2-5	TRBD2	many	TRBV5-1	TGCGCCAGCAGCTTGGATAGCGGGACACAAGAGACCCAGTACTTC	CASSLDSGTQETQYF
TRBJ1-4	-	many	TRBV4-1	TGCGCCAGCAGCCGACTCCCGGGACCTAATGAAAAACTGTTTTTT	CASSRLPGPNEKLFF
TRBJ2-5	-	many	TRBV29-1	TGCAGCGTTGAGGGGCAGAGAGGAGAGACCCAGTACTTC	CSVEGQRGETQYF
TRBJ1-2	-	many	TRBV6-6	TGTGCCAGCAGTGCACCATCGGGCTACACCTTC	CASSAPSGYTF
TRBJ2-3	TRBD2	-	TRBV30	TGTGCCTGGAGTGAACTAGCGGGAGGAGCAGATACGCAGTATTTT	CAWSELAGGADTQYF
TRBJ1-6	-	-	TRBV12-3/TRBV12-4	TGTGCCAGCAGTTTATGGCATCTTAATTCACCCCTCCACTTT	CASSLWHLNSPLHF
TRBJ2-7	TRBD2	many	TRBV12-3/TRBV12-4	TGTGCCAGCGCCAACCGAAGAGGTGGGAGGGCCGACGAGCAGTACTTC	CASANRRGGRADEQYF
TRBJ2-1	TRBD2	many	TRBV9	TGTGCCAGCAGCGTAGCGGGGACTAGCGGGAGTGGGGACAATGAGCAGTTCTTC	CASSVAGTSGSGDNEQFF
TRBJ2-3	-	many	TRBV20-1	TGCAGTGCTAGAGGAGTCCCCAACACAGATACGCAGTATTTT	CSARGVPNTDTQYF
TRBJ1-1	TRBD1	many	TRBV7-9	TGTGCCAACAGCTCCCGCAGGGGGAATGAAGCTTTCTTT	CANSSRRGNEAFF
TRBJ2-7	-	many	TRBV28	TGTGCCAGCAGAGCCTCGACTACACCCTACGAGCAGTACTTC	CASRASTTPYEQYF
TRBJ2-7	TRBD2	few	TRBV5-4	TGTGCCAGCAGCTCCGAGAAGACTAGCGGGACCGAGCAGTACTTC	CASSSEKTSGTEQYF
TRBJ2-1	-	many	TRBV27	TGTGCCAGCAGTTTTCGCAGGGACTCCTACAATGAGCAGTTCTTC	CASSFRRDSYNEQFF
TRBJ2-1	-	medium-sized	TRBV19	TGTGCCAGTAGTATAAGGGCAAGCTCCTACAATGAGCAGTTCTTC	CASSIRASSYNEQFF
TRBJ2-7	-	many	TRBV13	TGTGCCAGCAGCTTAGGCCTGGTTAGCGGTGATCTCTACGAGCAGTACTTC	CASSLGLVSGDLYEQYF
TRBJ2-3	-	many	TRBV5-1	TGCGCCAGCAGCCCTGGACACGCCTTGACCACAGATACGCAGTATTTT	CASSPGHALTTDTQYF
TRBJ2-7	TRBD2	many	TRBV28	TGTGCCAGCAGTTTACTAGGGACTAGCAGTTACGAGCAGTACTTC	CASSLLGTSSYEQYF
TRBJ2-1	TRBD2	few	TRBV5-1	TGCGCCAGCAGCTTGGGCCCATTAGCGGGAGATGAGCAGTTCTTC	CASSLGPLAGDEQFF
TRBJ1-5	TRBD1	many	TRBV5-6	TGTGCCAGCAGCTTGGACAGGGGACGTCCCCAGCATTTT	CASSLDRGRPQHF
TRBJ1-5	TRBD1	many	TRBV12-3/TRBV12-4	TGTGCCAGCCAGATGGGGCAGGGGGCCTTGGCCCAGCATTTT	CASQMGQGALAQHF
TRBJ2-2	-	many	TRBV10-3	TGTGCCATCAGTGAGGTGGACTATTCATCCGGGGAGCTGTTTTTT	CAISEVDYSSGELFF
TRBJ1-5	-	many	TRBV12-3/TRBV12-4	TGTGCCAGCAGCCCCGGCACCGGGCCCCTCAATCAGCCCCAGCATTTT	CASSPGTGPLNQPQHF
TRBJ2-3	-	many	TRBV20-1	TGCAGTGCTAGAGATGGGGGGACTCGCACAGATACGCAGTATTTT	CSARDGGTRTDTQYF
TRBJ2-7	TRBD1	many	TRBV12-3/TRBV12-4	TGTGCCAGCAGCTGGGGGACAGGGGTCGAGCAGTACTTC	CASSWGTGVEQYF
TRBJ2-1	TRBD2	many	TRBV9	TGTGCCAGCAGCCCACTCGGGACTAGCGGGAGAAATGAGCAGTTCTTC	CASSPLGTSGRNEQFF
TRBJ1-1	-	many	TRBV20-1	TGCAGTGCACCCAGGGGCTTGAACACTGAAGCTTTCTTT	CSAPRGLNTEAFF
TRBJ2-1	TRBD1	many	TRBV15	TGTGCCACCAGCAGAGTCCCGGGGACAGCTCCGAATGAGCAGTTCTTC	CATSRVPGTAPNEQFF
TRBJ1-6	-	-	TRBV28	TGTGCCAGCAGTTTATTTGGCACGGGAAATTCACCCCTCCACTTT	CASSLFGTGNSPLHF
TRBJ1-2	TRBD1	many	TRBV3-1	TGTGCCAGCAGCCCTAATACCGGGACAGGGGAAGGGTATGGCTACACCTTC	CASSPNTGTGEGYGYTF
TRBJ1-5	-	many	TRBV3-1	TGTGCCAGCAGCGCTCAGGGACAGCCCCAGCATTTT	CASSAQGQPQHF
TRBJ2-7	TRBD2	many	TRBV5-1	TGCGCCAGCAGCTCCGGGACTAGGCCCCTCATTTTTGAGCAGTACTTC	CASSSGTRPLIFEQYF
TRBJ1-6	-	many	TRBV20-1	TGCAGTGCTAGAGATCAGCCAGATTCACCCCTCCACTTT	CSARDQPDSPLHF
TRBJ2-5	-	many	TRBV2	TGTGCCAGCAGTGCAGTTGAAGAGACCCAGTACTTC	CASSAVEETQYF
TRBJ2-7	TRBD1	many	TRBV29-1	TGCAGCGTTGAAGACAGGACAGGGTCGGGCCTCCTTTACGAGCAGTACTTC	CSVEDRTGSGLLYEQYF
TRBJ2-5	-	many	TRBV25-1	TGTGCCAGCAGTGAATCTGGGGGGTGGCAAGAGACCCAGTACTTC	CASSESGGWQETQYF
TRBJ2-6	-	-	TRBV27	TGTGCCAGCAGTTTAGTAAGCTCTGGGGCCAACGTCCTGACTTTC	CASSLVSSGANVLTF
TRBJ2-1	-	many	TRBV12-3/TRBV12-4	TGTGCCAGCATCCTAGGGGCGGGGCACTACAATGAGCAGTTCTTC	CASILGAGHYNEQFF
TRBJ1-5	TRBD1	many	TRBV15	TGTGCCACCAGCAGAGCTAGACAGGGCAGGTTTCAGCCCCAGCATTTT	CATSRARQGRFQPQHF
TRBJ1-2	-	many	TRBV7-9	TGTGCCAGCAGCCCACCGCTTAGGATAACTAACTATGGCTACACCTTC	CASSPPLRITNYGYTF
TRBJ2-5	-	many	TRBV5-5	TGTGCCAGCAGCTTATCGGGGCCGGAGACCCAGTACTTC	CASSLSGPETQYF
TRBJ2-1	TRBD2	many	TRBV12-3/TRBV12-4	TGTGCCAGCAGACTAGCGGGATACCTGGAGCAGTTCTTC	CASRLAGYLEQFF
TRBJ2-1	-	many	TRBV4-3	TGCGCCAGCAGCCGCATACAGGGCGTCACCTACAATGAGCAGTTCTTC	CASSRIQGVTYNEQFF
TRBJ2-2	-	many	TRBV29-1	TGCAGCGTTTCTTTTTGGGGGGTCGGGGAGCTGTTTTTT	CSVSFWGVGELFF
TRBJ2-1	TRBD2	many	TRBV7-3	TGTGCCAGCAGCCCGGCACTAGCGGGAGGAAGTGAGCAGTTCTTC	CASSPALAGGSEQFF
TRBJ1-2	TRBD1	many	TRBV10-3	TGTGCCATCAGTGAGTCGACAGGGGCTAGGAACTATGGCTACACCTTC	CAISESTGARNYGYTF